One T cell receptor (beta chain) is described in this entry. In the study's own analysis: Reference gene primers were amplified, and this amplification served to estimate nucleated cell counts. Clones were read by immunoSEQ multiplex PCR, and TCRdb kept only the in-frame ones, dropping some. That table supplies the V and J calls and clone size; D and trimming were determined from the DNA. The repertoire holds about 290,000 clones, with approximately 88% as singletons. The record originates from a study of blood T cell repertoires in COVID-19. On the study more broadly: Material from acute and convalescent COVID-19 was sourced from the United States, Italy and Spain. The cDNA or gDNA used as material had been derived from T cells, B-cell-depleted T cells, or PBMCs.

The germline V gene encodes CDR1 LNHDA and CDR2 SQIVND (reference sequence). The CDR3 runs 14 residues. Trimming took 6 bases from V and 2 from J, leaving 10 bases between them. The receptor's source is a woman in her thirties or forties who had recovered from COVID-19. The chain couples TRBV19 to TRBJ2-2, with D uncertain. The sequenced material came from peripheral blood. CDR3 amino acids: CASRALYNTGELFF. CDR3 bases: TGTGCCAGTAGAGCGCTGTACAACACCGGGGAGCTGTTTTTT.